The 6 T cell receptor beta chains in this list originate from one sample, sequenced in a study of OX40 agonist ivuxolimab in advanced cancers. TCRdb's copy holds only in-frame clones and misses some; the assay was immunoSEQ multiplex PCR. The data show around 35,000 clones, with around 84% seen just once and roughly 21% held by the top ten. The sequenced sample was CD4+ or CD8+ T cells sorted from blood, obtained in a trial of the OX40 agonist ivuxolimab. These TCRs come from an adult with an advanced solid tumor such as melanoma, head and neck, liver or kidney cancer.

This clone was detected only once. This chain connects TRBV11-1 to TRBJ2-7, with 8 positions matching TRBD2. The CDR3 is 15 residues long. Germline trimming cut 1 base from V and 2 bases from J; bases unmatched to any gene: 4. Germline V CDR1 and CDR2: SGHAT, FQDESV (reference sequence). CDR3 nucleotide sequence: TGTGCCAGCAGCTTAGGCGGGGGGAGGCCCTACGAGCAGTACTTC. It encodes CASSLGGGRPYEQYF.

The CDR3 nucleotides are TGTGCCAGCAGCTTTACAGGGGAAGAGACCCAGTACTTC. Amino acids: CASSFTGEETQYF. The chain has TRBV11-3 and TRBJ2-5; 7 bases are a match to TRBD1. CDR1 is SGHNT and CDR2 is YENEEA in the germline V gene. The CDR3 sequence is 13 residues long. Trimming at V came to 3 bases and at J to 3 bases, leaving 1 base not matched to a gene.

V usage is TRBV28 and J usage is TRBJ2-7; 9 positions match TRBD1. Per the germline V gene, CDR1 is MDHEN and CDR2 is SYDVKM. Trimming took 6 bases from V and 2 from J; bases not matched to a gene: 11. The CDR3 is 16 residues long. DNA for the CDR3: TGTGCCAGCAGCCGGACAGGGGTAATAGTTCCCTACGAGCAGTACTTC. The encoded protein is CASSRTGVIVPYEQYF.

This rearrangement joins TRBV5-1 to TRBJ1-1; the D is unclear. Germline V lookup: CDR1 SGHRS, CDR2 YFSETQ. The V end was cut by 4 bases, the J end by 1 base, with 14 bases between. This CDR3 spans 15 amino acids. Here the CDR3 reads CASSHGVRANTEAFF. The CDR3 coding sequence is TGCGCCAGCAGCCACGGGGTGAGGGCGAACACTGAAGCTTTCTTT.

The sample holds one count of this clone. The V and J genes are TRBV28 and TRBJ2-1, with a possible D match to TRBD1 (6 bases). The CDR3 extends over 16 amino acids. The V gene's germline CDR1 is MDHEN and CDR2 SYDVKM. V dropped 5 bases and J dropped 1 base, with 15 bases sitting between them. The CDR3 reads CASSPQGGLSYNEQFF. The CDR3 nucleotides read TGTGCCAGCAGTCCACAGGGTGGCCTATCCTACAATGAGCAGTTCTTC. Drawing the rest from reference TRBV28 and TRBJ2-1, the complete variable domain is DVKVTQSSRYLVKRTGEKVFLECVQDMDHENMFWYRQDPGLGLRLIYFSYDVKMKEKGDIPEGYSVSREKKERFSLILESASTNQTSMYLCASSPQGGLSYNEQFFGPGTRLTVL.

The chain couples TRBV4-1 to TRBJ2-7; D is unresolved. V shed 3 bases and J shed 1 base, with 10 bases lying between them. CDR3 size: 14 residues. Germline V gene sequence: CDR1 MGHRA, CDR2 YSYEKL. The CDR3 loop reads CASSQAQRSYEQYF. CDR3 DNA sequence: TGCGCCAGCAGCCAGGCTCAGCGTTCCTACGAGCAGTACTTC.